Described below is a single TCR beta chain sequence and its context. The antigen is undetermined. The sample belongs to a study of T cell responses to AZD1222 COVID-19 vaccine. General study points: The study found Spike-specific TCR breadth and depth rose after two AZD1222 doses.

V shed 6 bases and J 1 base; nucleotides not matched to a gene: 12. The CDR3 has 18 amino acids. The germline V gene encodes CDR1 MDHEN and CDR2 SYDVKM. TCRdb's copy holds only in-frame clones and misses some; the assay was immunoSEQ multiplex PCR. Of more than 85,000 clones listed, approximately 91% were seen once; the top ten hold around 17%. The sequence derives from an adult in good health. Here the sequenced sample was peripheral blood, taken on day 0 of AZD1222 vaccination. The chain carries TRBV28 and TRBJ2-2; 9 bases map to TRBD1. CDR3 loop: CASRPGQGPFKNTGELFF. CDR3 in DNA: TGTGCCAGCAGACCGGGACAGGGACCCTTCAAGAACACCGGGGAGCTGTTTTTT.